The 21 T cell receptor beta chains in this list originate from one sample, sequenced in a study of blood T cell repertoires in COVID-19 (dated by TCRdb to the early 2020s). Library generation was performed with the immunoSEQ multiplex PCR assay. TCRdb mirrors the immuneACCESS table, restricted to in-frame sequences. Some clones are absent from its copies; in checked studies, under half trace to an unresolved V gene, and the reason for the others is unknown. This sample is represented by under 300,000 clones; just over 85% of them were singletons. In total, the top ten clones hold around 3% of the sample. Sequences were obtained from peripheral blood. These receptors were taken from a woman under 40 with active or convalescent COVID-19.

The genes are TRBV11-2 and TRBJ1-1; D is perhaps TRBD1 (6 bases). Per germline, CDR1 SGHAT and CDR2 FQNNGV. This CDR3 has 15 residues. V shed 6 bases and J shed 0 bases, with 14 bases lying between them. This chain's CDR3 is CASSPQGLMNTEAFF. In DNA, the CDR3 is TGTGCCAGCAGTCCACAGGGCCTCATGAACACTGAAGCTTTCTTT. Full variable domain (missing parts from reference TRBV11-2 and TRBJ1-1): EAGVAQSPRYKIIEKRQSVAFWCNPISGHATLYWYQQILGQGPKLLIQFQNNGVVDDSQLPKDRFSAERLKGVDSTLKIQPAKLEDSAVYLCASSPQGLMNTEAFFGQGTRLTVV.

The chain links TRBV7-8 to TRBJ2-7; D unresolved. There are 12 residues in the CDR3. Between the trimmed V and J ends, which lost 5 bases and 0 bases, there was a span of 5 bases. Germline CDR1 reads SGHVS; CDR2 reads FQNEAQ. Written as DNA, the CDR3 is TGTGCCAGCAGCACGAGCTCCTACGAGCAGTACTTC. Residues: CASSTSSYEQYF.

V gene TRBV19 combines with J gene TRBJ1-5; no definite D call. Trimming shortened V by 3 bases and J by 5 bases, and 14 bases separated the two germline ends. The CDR3 has 15 amino acids. Germline CDR1 is LNHDA and CDR2 is SQIVND (reference sequence). CDR3 loop: CASSIWQRRDQPQHF. The CDR3 nucleotides read TGTGCCAGTAGTATTTGGCAGAGGAGGGATCAGCCCCAGCATTTT. The entire variable domain, with the rest obtained from reference TRBV19 and TRBJ1-5, is as follows: DGGITQSPKYLFRKEGQNVTLSCEQNLNHDAMYWYRQDPGQGLRLIYYSQIVNDFQKGDIAEGYSVSREKKESFPLTVTSAQKNPTAFYLCASSIWQRRDQPQHFGDGTRLSIL.

CDR3 in DNA: TGTGCCAGCAGGCCTACAGGGGTGCGCTACGAGCAGTACTTC. Residues: CASRPTGVRYEQYF. The chain links TRBV6-2 or TRBV6-3 to TRBJ2-7, with 7 bases identical to TRBD1. From germline, CDR1 is MNHEY and CDR2 SVGEGT. Trimming removed 6 bases from V and 3 bases from J; junction bases left unmatched: 8. The CDR3 extends over 14 amino acids.

The genes are TRBV19 and TRBJ1-4; D possibly corresponds to TRBD1 (5 bases). The CDR3 has 14 amino acids. Trimming took off 3 bases at V and 8 bases at J, with 13 bases between the two ends. Germline CDR1 LNHDA, CDR2 SQIVND (reference sequence). CDR3 coding DNA: TGTGCCAGTAGTATTTGGGGGGAATACGAAAAACTGTTTTTT. Translating it yields CASSIWGEYEKLFF.

This clone has a single count. The V and J genes are TRBV2 and TRBJ1-2; possibly TRBD1 for D (6 bases). Germline CDR1 reads SNHLY; CDR2 reads FYNNEI. This CDR3 spans 12 amino acids. The V and J ends lost 5 bases and 7 bases respectively, with 11 bases between them. CDR3: CASSPQGSGYTF. The CDR3 nucleotides are TGTGCCAGCAGTCCACAGGGCTCTGGCTACACCTTC.

The chain combines TRBV6-6 with TRBJ2-5; TRBD2 matches at 8 bases. The junction had 5 bases not matched to a gene; V was cut back by 8 bases and J by 0 bases. The germline gives CDR1 MNHNY, CDR2 SVGAGI (reference sequence). The CDR3 consists of 14 residues. CDR3: CASGGTRHQETQYF. The CDR3 region has the DNA TGTGCCAGCGGCGGGACTAGACACCAAGAGACCCAGTACTTC.

The chain carries TRBV27 and TRBJ1-4; TRBD1 is a possible D gene (6 bases). Trimming cost V 5 bases and J 10 bases, with 20 bases left between them. Germline CDR1 MNHEY, CDR2 SMNVEV (reference sequence). This CDR3 comprises 15 residues. CDR3 DNA: TGTGCCAGCAGTGTCCTTGCGGAGGTAGGGGGAAAACTGTTTTTT. Amino acid sequence: CASSVLAEVGGKLFF.

CDR3 DNA sequence: TGTGCCAGCAGCCAACTGACAGGGCCCACTGAAGCTTTCTTT. As protein: CASSQLTGPTEAFF. The rearrangement links TRBV7-2 to TRBJ1-1, with 7 bases identical to TRBD1. The ends lost 5 bases at V and 4 bases at J; junction bases unmatched: 7. The length of the CDR3 is 14 residues. Germline assignment: CDR1 SGHTA and CDR2 FQGNSA. The full variable domain, rest sourced from reference TRBV7-2 and TRBJ1-1, is GAGVSQSPSNKVTEKGKDVELRCDPISGHTALYWYRQSLGQGLEFLIYFQGNSAPDKSGLPSDRFSAERTGGSVSTLTIQRTQQEDSAVYLCASSQLTGPTEAFFGQGTRLTVV.

The chain carries TRBV7-2 and TRBJ2-5, with D unclear. Germline loops: CDR1 SGHTA, CDR2 FQGNSA. Deletions cut 6 bases from V and 3 bases from J, with 14 bases between. The CDR3 is made up of 14 amino acids. CDR3 sequence: CASSQVPTEETQYF. The CDR3 nucleotides read TGTGCCAGCAGTCAGGTTCCGACGGAAGAGACCCAGTACTTC.

The gene calls are TRBV18 and TRBJ1-4, with D possibly TRBD1 on 5 matching bases. The length of the CDR3 is 15 residues. Germline loops: CDR1 KGHSH, CDR2 LQKENI. Trimming removed 1 base at V and 8 bases at J, with 14 bases between. The CDR3, as DNA: TGTGCCAGCTCACCACTGGGGGGAAAGAAAGAAAAACTGTTTTTT. This sequence encodes CASSPLGGKKEKLFF.

Regarding this clone: The same CDR3 arises from other DNA sequences in this sample as well. This rearrangement joins TRBV9 to TRBJ1-1; no definite D call. The CDR3 contains 13 residues. The germline CDR1 and CDR2 sequences are SGDLS and YYNGEE. Between the trimmed V and J ends, which lost 3 bases and 2 bases, there was a span of 8 bases. The CDR3 region has the DNA TGTGCCAGCAGCGGTCGAGCTAACACTGAAGCTTTCTTT. Residues: CASSGRANTEAFF.

The chain carries TRBV7-9 and TRBJ2-1, with a possible D match to TRBD1 (6 bases). Germline values: CDR1 SEHNR, CDR2 FQNEAQ (reference sequence). The CDR3 loop spans 14 amino acids. V was pared by 2 bases and J by 3 bases, with 8 bases between. CDR3 sequence: CASSLRGHYNEQFF. The CDR3 coding sequence is TGTGCCAGCAGCTTAAGGGGACACTACAATGAGCAGTTCTTC.

This clone has a handful of counts. The chain is built from TRBV29-1 and TRBJ1-1, with 8 bases aligning to TRBD1. Germline CDR1 is SQVTM and CDR2 is ANQGSEA. V was clipped by 4 bases and J by 1 base; unmatched bases: 5. CDR3 length: 14 residues. Here the CDR3 DNA reads TGCAGCGTTGCCCCGGGACAGGCGAACACTGAAGCTTTCTTT. Translation: CSVAPGQANTEAFF.

V usage is TRBV6-2 or TRBV6-3 and J usage is TRBJ1-5, with 7 bases matching TRBD1. The length of the CDR3 is 17 residues. Germline lookup yields CDR1 MNHEY and CDR2 SVGEGT. J lost 1 base, V lost 2 bases, and 8 bases had no gene match. For the CDR3, the DNA is TGTGCCAGCAGTTACCACGGACAGGTCCCAAGCAATCAGCCCCAGCATTTT. Protein product: CASSYHGQVPSNQPQHF.

The gene calls are TRBV19 and TRBJ1-5; no firm D call. Germline V gene data show CDR1 as LNHDA and CDR2 as SQIVND (reference sequence). This CDR3 region has 17 residues. Trimming shortened V by 10 bases and J by 0 bases, and 22 bases separated the two germline ends. This chain's CDR3 is CATRWPRHSDSNQPQHF. Written as DNA, the CDR3 is TGTGCCACACGCTGGCCGAGACACTCTGATAGCAATCAGCCCCAGCATTTT.

V gene TRBV18 combines with J gene TRBJ1-3; D gene ambiguous. The length of the CDR3 is 15 residues. V was cut by 3 bases and J by 1 base, with 10 bases left in between. In germline, CDR1 is KGHSH, CDR2 LQKENI. The CDR3 DNA sequence: TGTGCCAGCTCACCCACACGGGAATCTGGAAACACCATATATTTT. Encoded protein: CASSPTRESGNTIYF.

J is TRBJ2-7 and V is TRBV27, with 14 nucleotides matching TRBD2. This CDR3 is built from 18 residues. Germline CDR1 is MNHEY and CDR2 is SMNVEV (reference sequence). V gave up 5 bases and J gave up 2 bases; unmatched junction bases: 11. As DNA, the CDR3 is TGTGCCAGCAGTCACAAGGGACTAGCGGGGGCAAAAACCTACGAGCAGTACTTC. Protein product: CASSHKGLAGAKTYEQYF.

In regard to this clone: This CDR3 is also generated by other DNA sequences in the sample. This chain uses TRBV3-1 (or the pseudogene TRBV3-2) with TRBJ2-7; no definite D call. The CDR3 extends over 12 amino acids. Deletions cut 4 bases from V and 0 bases from J, with 4 bases between. Germline V gene sequence: CDR1 LGHDT, CDR2 YNNKEL (reference sequence). The CDR3 DNA sequence: TGTGCCAGCAGCCCGTCCTCCTACGAGCAGTACTTC. Translation gives CASSPSSYEQYF.

This clone was seen a handful of times. The chain joins TRBV28 to TRBJ2-2, with a weak D call TRBD2 (5 bases). V lost 7 bases and J lost 1, with 7 bases in between. Germline CDR1 MDHEN, CDR2 SYDVKM. The CDR3 extends over 13 amino acids. The CDR3 is CASNSGNTGELFF. Here the CDR3 DNA reads TGTGCCAGCAACAGCGGGAACACCGGGGAGCTGTTTTTT. Based on the CDR3 plus reference TRBV28 and TRBJ2-2, the full variable domain is DVKVTQSSRYLVKRTGEKVFLECVQDMDHENMFWYRQDPGLGLRLIYFSYDVKMKEKGDIPEGYSVSREKKERFSLILESASTNQTSMYLCASNSGNTGELFFGEGSRLTVL.

This chain links TRBV28 with TRBJ1-1; weak D call: TRBD1 (6 bases). The germline V gene encodes CDR1 MDHEN and CDR2 SYDVKM. The CDR3 covers 18 residues. V lost 4 bases and J lost 1, with 22 bases in between. CDR3 coding DNA: TGTGCCAGCAGTTACGGACAGAACATACGAGCCTGGAACACTGAAGCTTTCTTT. Translation gives CASSYGQNIRAWNTEAFF.